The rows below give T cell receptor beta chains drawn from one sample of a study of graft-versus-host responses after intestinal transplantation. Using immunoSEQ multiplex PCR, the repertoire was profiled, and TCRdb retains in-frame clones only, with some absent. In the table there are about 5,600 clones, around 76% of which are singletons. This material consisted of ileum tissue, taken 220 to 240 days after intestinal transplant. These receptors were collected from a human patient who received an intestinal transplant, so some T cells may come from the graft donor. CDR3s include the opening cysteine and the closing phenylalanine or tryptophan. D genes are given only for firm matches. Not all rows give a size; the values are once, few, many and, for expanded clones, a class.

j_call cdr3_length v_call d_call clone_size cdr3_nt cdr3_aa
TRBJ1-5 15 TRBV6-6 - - TGTGCCAGCAAGAGGCGGGGGGATAGCAATCAGCCCCAGCATTTT CASKRRGDSNQPQHF
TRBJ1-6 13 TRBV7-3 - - TGTGCCAGCAGCTATCTTCCGAATTCACCCCTCCACTTT CASSYLPNSPLHF
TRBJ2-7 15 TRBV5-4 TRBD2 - TGTGCCAGCAGCAACAGCGGGGAACCCCCCTACGAGCAGTACTTC CASSNSGEPPYEQYF
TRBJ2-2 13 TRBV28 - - TGTGCCAGCGGACGACCGAACACCGGGGAGCTGTTTTTT CASGRPNTGELFF
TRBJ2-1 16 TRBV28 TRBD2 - TGTGCCAGCAGTTTCCCTACTAGCGGGGGGGCGAATGAGCAGTTCTTC CASSFPTSGGANEQFF
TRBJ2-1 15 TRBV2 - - TGTGCCAGCACCCGACCGCGGGCAGGTACGGATGAGCAGTTCTTC CASTRPRAGTDEQFF
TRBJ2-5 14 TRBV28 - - TGTGCCAGCAGTTTATGGGCAGGACAAGAGACCCAGTACTTC CASSLWAGQETQYF
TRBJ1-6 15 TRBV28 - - TGTGCCAGCAGTTTGCGACACTCCTATAATTCACCCCTCCACTTT CASSLRHSYNSPLHF
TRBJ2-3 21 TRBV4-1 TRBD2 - TGCGCCAGCAGCCAAGAAATCGGTGGTAGCGGGGGGCCGATACACACAGATACGCAGTATTTT CASSQEIGGSGGPIHTDTQYF
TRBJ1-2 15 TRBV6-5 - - TGTGCCAGCAGTTACTCGAATCGGGGGCGTATTGGCTACACCTTC CASSYSNRGRIGYTF
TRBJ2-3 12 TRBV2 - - TGTGCCACCGGGCCGCGGGCAGATACGCAGTATTTT CATGPRADTQYF
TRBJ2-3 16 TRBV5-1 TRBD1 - TGCGCCAGCAGCTTGGAGACAGGGGGTCTCACAGATACGCAGTATTTT CASSLETGGLTDTQYF
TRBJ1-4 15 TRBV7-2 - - TGTGCCAGCAGCCGTGGGGGGAACTATAATGAAAAACTGTTTTTT CASSRGGNYNEKLFF
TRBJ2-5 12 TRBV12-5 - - TGTGCTAGTGGCTACGGGGGAGAGACCCAGTACTTC CASGYGGETQYF
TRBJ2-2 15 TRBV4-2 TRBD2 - TGTGCCAGCAGCCCCGGGACTAGCGACACCGGGGAGCTGTTTTTT CASSPGTSDTGELFF
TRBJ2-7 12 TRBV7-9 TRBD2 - TGTGCCAGCACCGGGGAGGGGTACGAGCAGTACTTC CASTGEGYEQYF
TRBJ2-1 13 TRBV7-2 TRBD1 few TGTGCCAGCAGCTGGACAGGGGGCAATGAGCAGTTCTTC CASSWTGGNEQFF
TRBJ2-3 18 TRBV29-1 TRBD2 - TGCAGCGTTGAGTCGTGGGCTAGCGGGGGGGTCGCCACAGATACGCAGTATTTT CSVESWASGGVATDTQYF
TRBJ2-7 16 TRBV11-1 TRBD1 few TGTGCCACCACAGAATTTGAGGGACAGGGGTCCCACGAGCAGTACTTC CATTEFEGQGSHEQYF
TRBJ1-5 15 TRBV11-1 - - TGTGCCAGCAGCTTGTACCAGGGTATGAATCAGCCCCAGCATTTT CASSLYQGMNQPQHF
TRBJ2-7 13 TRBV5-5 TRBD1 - TGTGCCAGCAGCGCCGGGACAGCCTACGAGCAGTACTTC CASSAGTAYEQYF
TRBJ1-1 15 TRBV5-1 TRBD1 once TGCGCCAGCAGCTGGCGGACAGGGTGGAACACTGAAGCTTTCTTT CASSWRTGWNTEAFF
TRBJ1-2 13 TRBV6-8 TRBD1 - TGTGCCAGCAGTTACGCAGGGGGGAAAGGCTACACCTTC CASSYAGGKGYTF
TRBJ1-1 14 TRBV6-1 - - TGTGCCAGCAGTTATTACAGCATGAACACTGAAGCTTTCTTT CASSYYSMNTEAFF
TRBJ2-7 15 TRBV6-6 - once TGTGCCAGCAGTTTCGGCGACCAAGGGGTCTACGAGCAGTACTTC CASSFGDQGVYEQYF
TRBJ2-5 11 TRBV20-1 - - TGCAGTGCTAGAGATCTTTCCACCCAGTACTTC CSARDLSTQYF
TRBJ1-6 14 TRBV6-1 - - TGTGCCAGCAGAAGCCCGCCGGGGAATTCACCCCTCCACTTT CASRSPPGNSPLHF
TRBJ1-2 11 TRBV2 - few TGTGCCAGCACCCCGGCGGATGGCTACACCTTC CASTPADGYTF
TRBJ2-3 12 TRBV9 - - TGTGCCACCGCGGACCGCACAGATACGCAGTATTTT CATADRTDTQYF
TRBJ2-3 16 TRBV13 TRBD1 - TGTGCCAGCAGCTTAGTTGAGGGGGCCGGCACAGATACGCAGTATTTT CASSLVEGAGTDTQYF
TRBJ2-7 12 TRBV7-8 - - TGTGCCAGCAGCTTAACTGCTACCGAGCAGTACTTC CASSLTATEQYF
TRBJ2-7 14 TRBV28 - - TGTGCCAGCCTTCCCCAGACACCATCCTACGAGCAGTACTTC CASLPQTPSYEQYF
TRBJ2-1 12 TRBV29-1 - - TGTGGGGCCAAACTTAGCCCCCATGAGCAGTTCTTC CGAKLSPHEQFF
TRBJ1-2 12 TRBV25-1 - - TGTGCCAGCAGTGAATCGAAACCTAGCTACACCTTC CASSESKPSYTF
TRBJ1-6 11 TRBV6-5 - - TGTGCCAGCAGTGAAGCGCGACCCCTCCACTTT CASSEARPLHF
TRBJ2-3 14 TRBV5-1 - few TGCGCCAGCAGCTTGTTGGGGGGCTTAGATACGCAGTATTTT CASSLLGGLDTQYF
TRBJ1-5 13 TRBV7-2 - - TGTGCCAGCAGCCCTGGACAGTTTCAGCCCCAGCATTTT CASSPGQFQPQHF
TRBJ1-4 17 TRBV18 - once TGTGCCAGCTCACACGACTCTCACCTCGCAACTAATGAAAAACTGTTTTTT CASSHDSHLATNEKLFF